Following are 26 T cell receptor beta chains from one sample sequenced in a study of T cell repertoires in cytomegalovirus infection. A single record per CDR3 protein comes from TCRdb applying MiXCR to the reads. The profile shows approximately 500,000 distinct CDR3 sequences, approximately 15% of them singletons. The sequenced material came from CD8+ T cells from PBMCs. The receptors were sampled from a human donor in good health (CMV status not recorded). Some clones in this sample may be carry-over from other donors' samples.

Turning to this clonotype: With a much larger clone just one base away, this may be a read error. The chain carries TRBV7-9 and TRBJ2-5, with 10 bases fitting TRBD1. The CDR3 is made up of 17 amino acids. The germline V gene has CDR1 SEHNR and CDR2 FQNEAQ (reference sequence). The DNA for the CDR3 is TGTGCCAGAAGCTCGACAGGGGGCCGCGGGAGGCAAGAGACCCAGTACTTC. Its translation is CARSSTGGRGRQETQYF. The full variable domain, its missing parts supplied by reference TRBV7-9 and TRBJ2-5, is DTGVSQNPRHKITKRGQNVTFRCDPISEHNRLYWYRQTLGQGPEFLTYFQNEAQLEKSRLLSDRFSAERPKGSFSTLEIQRTEQGDSAMYLCARSSTGGRGRQETQYFGPGTRLLVL.

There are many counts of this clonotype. The CDR3 region has the DNA TGTGCCAGCAGCGCCCCTCAGTCTAGCACAGATACGCAGTATTTT. Its protein product is CASSAPQSSTDTQYF. The chain carries TRBV7-8 and TRBJ2-3; no firm D call. In germline, CDR1 is SGHVS, CDR2 FQNEAQ. The CDR3 is 15 residues long. V was trimmed by 5 bases and J by 0 bases, leaving 12 bases between them.

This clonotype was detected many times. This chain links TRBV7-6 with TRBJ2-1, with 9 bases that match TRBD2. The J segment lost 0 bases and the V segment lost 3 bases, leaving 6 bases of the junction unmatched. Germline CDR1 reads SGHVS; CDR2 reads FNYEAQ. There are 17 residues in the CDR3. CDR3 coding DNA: TGTGCCAGCAGCTTTGAGAGCGGGAGGTCCTCCTACAATGAGCAGTTCTTC. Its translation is CASSFESGRSSYNEQFF.

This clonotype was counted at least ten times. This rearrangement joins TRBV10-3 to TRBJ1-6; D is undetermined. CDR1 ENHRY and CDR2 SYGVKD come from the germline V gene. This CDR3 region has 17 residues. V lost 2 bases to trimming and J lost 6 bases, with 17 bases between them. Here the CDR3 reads CAISEDGGALVNSPLHF. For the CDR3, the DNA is TGTGCCATCAGTGAGGATGGAGGTGCGCTCGTTAATTCACCCCTCCACTTT.

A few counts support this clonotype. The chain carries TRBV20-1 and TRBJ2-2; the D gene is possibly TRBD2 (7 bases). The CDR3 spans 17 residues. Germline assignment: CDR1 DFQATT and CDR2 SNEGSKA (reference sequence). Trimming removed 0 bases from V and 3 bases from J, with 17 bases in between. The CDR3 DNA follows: TGCAGTGCTAGAGATGGAATGTGGGAGGGGGACACCGGGGAGCTGTTTTTT. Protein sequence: CSARDGMWEGDTGELFF.

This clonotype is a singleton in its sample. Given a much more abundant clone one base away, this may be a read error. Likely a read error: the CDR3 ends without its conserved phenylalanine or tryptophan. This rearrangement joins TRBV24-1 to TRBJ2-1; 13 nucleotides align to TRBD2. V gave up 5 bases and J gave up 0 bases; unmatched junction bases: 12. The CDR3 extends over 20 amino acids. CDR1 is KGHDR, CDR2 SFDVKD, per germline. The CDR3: CATSGVGLAGTASSYNEQFL. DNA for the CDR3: TGTGCCACCAGTGGGGTGGGACTAGCGGGAACCGCGAGCTCCTACAATGAGCAGTTCTTA.

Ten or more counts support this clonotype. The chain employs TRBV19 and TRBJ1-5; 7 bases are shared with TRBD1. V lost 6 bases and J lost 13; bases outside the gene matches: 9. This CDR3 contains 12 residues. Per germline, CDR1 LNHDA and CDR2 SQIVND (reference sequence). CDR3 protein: CASSLDRAQQHF. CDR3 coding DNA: TGTGCCAGTAGCCTTGACAGGGCACAACAGCATTTT.

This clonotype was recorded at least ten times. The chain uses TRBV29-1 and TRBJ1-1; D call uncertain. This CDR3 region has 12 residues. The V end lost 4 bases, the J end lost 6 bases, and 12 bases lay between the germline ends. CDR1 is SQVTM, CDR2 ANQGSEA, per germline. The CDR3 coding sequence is TGCAGCGTTGGTGAATATGTCGCTGAAGCTTTCTTT. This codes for CSVGEYVAEAFF.

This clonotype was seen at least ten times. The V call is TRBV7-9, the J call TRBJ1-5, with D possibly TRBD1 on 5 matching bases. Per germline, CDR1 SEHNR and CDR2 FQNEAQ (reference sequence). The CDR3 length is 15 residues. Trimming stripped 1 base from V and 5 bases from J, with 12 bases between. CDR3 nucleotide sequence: TGTGCCAGCAGCTTAGGGACAACCATCGATCAGCCCCAGCATTTT. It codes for CASSLGTTIDQPQHF.

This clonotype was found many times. CDR3: CASSLNTGSGELFF. The CDR3 region has the DNA TGTGCCAGCAGTCTAAACACAGGGTCCGGGGAGCTGTTTTTT. J is TRBJ2-2 and V is TRBV12-3 or TRBV12-4, with D maybe TRBD1 (6 bases). Trimming took off 5 bases at V and 6 bases at J, with 13 bases between the two ends. This CDR3 is 14 amino acids long.

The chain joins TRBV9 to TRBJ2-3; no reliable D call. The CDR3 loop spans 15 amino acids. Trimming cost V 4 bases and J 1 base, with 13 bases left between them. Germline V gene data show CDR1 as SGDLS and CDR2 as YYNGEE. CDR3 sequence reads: CASSLGVSGTDTQYF. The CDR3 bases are TGTGCCAGCAGCTTAGGAGTCTCGGGCACAGATACGCAGTATTTT.

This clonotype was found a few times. The CDR3 spells CASSPWGLGDEQFF. Written as DNA, the CDR3 is TGTGCCAGCAGCCCTTGGGGGTTAGGCGATGAGCAGTTCTTC. The V and J genes are TRBV5-4 and TRBJ2-1, with D possibly called TRBD1 or TRBD2 (5 bases each). The CDR3 extends over 14 amino acids. Germline CDR1 and CDR2: SGHNT and YYREEE (reference sequence). With 4 bases removed from V and 8 bases from J, the gap between germline ends came to 16 bases.

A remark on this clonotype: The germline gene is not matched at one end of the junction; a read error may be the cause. The CDR3 DNA is TGTGCAAGCAGTCCTCAGGGACAGGGAAGGGCCTACGAGCCGTACTTC. It is translated as CASSPQGQGRAYEPYF. V and J are TRBV27 and TRBJ2-7; the match to TRBD1 covers 9 bases. CDR3 length: 16 residues. In germline, CDR1 is MNHEY, CDR2 SMNVEV (reference sequence).

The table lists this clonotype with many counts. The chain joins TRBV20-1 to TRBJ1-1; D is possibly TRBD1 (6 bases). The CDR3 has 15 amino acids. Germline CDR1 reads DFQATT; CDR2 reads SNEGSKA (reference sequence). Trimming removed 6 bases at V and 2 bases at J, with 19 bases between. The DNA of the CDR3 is TGCAGTGCCGCGCGGATGACAGGTATAAACACTGAAGCTTTCTTT. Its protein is CSAARMTGINTEAFF.

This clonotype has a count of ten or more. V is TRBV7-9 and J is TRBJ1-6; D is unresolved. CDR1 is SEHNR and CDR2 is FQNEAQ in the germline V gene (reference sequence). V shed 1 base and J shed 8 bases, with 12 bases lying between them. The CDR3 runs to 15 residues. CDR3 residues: CASSLVIGWDSPLHF. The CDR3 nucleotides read TGTGCCAGCAGCTTAGTTATAGGGTGGGATTCACCCCTCCACTTT.

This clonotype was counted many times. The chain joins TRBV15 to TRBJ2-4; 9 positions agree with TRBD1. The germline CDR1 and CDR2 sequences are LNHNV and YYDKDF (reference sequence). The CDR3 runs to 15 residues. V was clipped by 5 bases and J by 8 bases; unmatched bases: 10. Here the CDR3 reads CATSSPGTGRHIQYF. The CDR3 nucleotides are TGTGCCACCAGCTCCCCCGGGACAGGGAGGCACATTCAGTACTTC.

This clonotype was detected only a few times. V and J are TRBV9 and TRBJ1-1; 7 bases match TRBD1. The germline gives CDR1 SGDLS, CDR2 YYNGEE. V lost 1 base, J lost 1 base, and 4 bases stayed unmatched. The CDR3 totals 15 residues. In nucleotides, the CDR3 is TGTGCCAGCAGCGTATCCCCAGGGGGGAACACTGAAGCTTTCTTT. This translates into CASSVSPGGNTEAFF.

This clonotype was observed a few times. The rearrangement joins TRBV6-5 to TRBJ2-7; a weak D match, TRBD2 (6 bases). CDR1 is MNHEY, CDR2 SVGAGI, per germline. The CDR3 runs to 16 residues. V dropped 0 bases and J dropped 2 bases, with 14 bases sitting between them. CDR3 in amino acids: CASSYSKSWGAYEQYF. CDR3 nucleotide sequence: TGTGCCAGCAGTTACTCGAAGTCGTGGGGGGCCTACGAGCAGTACTTC.

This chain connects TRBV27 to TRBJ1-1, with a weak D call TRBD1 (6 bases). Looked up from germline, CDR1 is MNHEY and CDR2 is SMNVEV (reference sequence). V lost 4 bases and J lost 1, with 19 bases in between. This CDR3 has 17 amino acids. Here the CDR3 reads CASSSSPVGQPNTEAFF. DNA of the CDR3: TGTGCCAGCAGTTCCTCTCCCGTTGGACAGCCGAACACTGAAGCTTTCTTT.

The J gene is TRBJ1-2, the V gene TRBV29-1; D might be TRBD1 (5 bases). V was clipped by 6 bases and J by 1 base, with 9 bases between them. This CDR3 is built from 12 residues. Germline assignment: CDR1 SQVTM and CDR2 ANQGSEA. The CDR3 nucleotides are TGCAGCGTCCGGGGGAGTAACTATGGCTACACCTTC. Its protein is CSVRGSNYGYTF.

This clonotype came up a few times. CDR3 sequence (DNA): TGTGCCAGCAGCTTGCCTAGTTTAATAAGTGAGCAGTTCTTC. Translating it yields CASSLPSLISEQFF. The chain is built from TRBV7-8 and TRBJ2-1; D gene uncertain. Germline CDR1 and CDR2: SGHVS and FQNEAQ. The CDR3 spans 14 residues. With 3 bases removed from V and 9 bases from J, the gap between germline ends came to 15 bases.

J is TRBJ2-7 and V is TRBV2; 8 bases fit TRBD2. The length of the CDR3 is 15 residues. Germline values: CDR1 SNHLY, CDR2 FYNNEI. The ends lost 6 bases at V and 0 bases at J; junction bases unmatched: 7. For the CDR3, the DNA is TGTGCCAGCAGCATGAATAGCGGGACCTCCTACGAGCAGTACTTC. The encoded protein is CASSMNSGTSYEQYF.

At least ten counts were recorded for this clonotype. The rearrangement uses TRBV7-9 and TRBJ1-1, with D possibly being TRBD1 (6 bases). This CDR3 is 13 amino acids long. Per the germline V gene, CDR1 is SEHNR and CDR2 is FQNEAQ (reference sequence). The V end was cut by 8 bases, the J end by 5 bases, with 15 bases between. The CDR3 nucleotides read TGTGCCAGCCTGCGGGGGGGCGAAACTGAAGCTTTCTTT. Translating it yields CASLRGGETEAFF.

CDR3 amino acids: CASSTRDTHYEQYF. CDR3 in DNA: TGTGCCAGTAGTACCCGGGACACCCACTACGAGCAGTACTTC. J is TRBJ2-7 and V is TRBV19, with D perhaps TRBD1 (6 bases). The CDR3 covers 14 residues. V was clipped by 4 bases and J by 3 bases, with 13 bases between them. Germline values: CDR1 LNHDA, CDR2 SQIVND (reference sequence).

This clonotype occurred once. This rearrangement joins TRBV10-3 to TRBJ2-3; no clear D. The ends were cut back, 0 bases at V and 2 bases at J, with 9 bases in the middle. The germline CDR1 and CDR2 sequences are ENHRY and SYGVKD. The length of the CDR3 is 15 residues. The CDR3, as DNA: TGTGCCATCAGTGAGTCTTCAGTTGTCACAGATACGCAGTATTTT. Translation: CAISESSVVTDTQYF.

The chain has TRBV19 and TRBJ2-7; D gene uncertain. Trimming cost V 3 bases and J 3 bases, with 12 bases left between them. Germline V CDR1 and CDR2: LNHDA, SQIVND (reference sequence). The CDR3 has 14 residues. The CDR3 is CASSMNSPGYEQYF. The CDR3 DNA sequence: TGTGCCAGTAGTATGAACTCCCCCGGCTACGAGCAGTACTTC.